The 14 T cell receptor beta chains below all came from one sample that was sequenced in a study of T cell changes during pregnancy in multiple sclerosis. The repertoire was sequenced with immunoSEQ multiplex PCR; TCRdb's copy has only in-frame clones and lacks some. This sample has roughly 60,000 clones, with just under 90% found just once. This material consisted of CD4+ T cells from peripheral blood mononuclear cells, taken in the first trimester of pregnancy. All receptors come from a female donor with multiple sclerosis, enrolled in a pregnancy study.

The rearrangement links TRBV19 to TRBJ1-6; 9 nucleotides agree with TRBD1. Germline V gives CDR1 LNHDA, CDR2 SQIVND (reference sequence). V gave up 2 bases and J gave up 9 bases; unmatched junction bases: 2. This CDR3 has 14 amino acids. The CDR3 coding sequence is TGTGCCAGTAGTATATCGGGACAGGGTTCACCCCTCCACTTT. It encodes CASSISGQGSPLHF.

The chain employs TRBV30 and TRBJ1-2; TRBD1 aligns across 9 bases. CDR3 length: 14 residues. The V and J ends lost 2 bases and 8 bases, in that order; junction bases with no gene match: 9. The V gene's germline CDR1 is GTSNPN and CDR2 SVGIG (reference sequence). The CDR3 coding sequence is TGTGCCTGGAGTACCGGACAGGGGAGGTTCGGCTACACCTTC. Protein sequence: CAWSTGQGRFGYTF. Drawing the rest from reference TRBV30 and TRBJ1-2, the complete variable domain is SQTIHQWPATLVQPVGSPLSLECTVEGTSNPNLYWYRQAAGRGLQLLFYSVGIGQISSEVPQNLSASRPQDRQFILSSKKLLLSDSGFYLCAWSTGQGRFGYTFGSGTRLTVV.

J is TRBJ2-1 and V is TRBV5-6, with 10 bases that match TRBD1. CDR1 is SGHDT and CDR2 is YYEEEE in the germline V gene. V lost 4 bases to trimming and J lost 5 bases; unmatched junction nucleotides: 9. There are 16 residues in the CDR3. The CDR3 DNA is TGTGCCAGCAGCGACCGGGACAGGGGACCCAACAATGAGCAGTTCTTC. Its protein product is CASSDRDRGPNNEQFF.

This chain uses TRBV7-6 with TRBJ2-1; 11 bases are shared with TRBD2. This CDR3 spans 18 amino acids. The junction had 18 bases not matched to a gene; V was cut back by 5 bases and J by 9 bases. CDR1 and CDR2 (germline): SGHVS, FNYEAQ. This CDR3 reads CASSQGPVAGGPGSEQFF. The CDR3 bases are TGTGCCAGCAGCCAAGGACCGGTAGCGGGAGGGCCAGGAAGTGAGCAGTTCTTC. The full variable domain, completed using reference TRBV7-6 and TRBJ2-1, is GAGVSQSPRYKVTKRGQDVALRCDPISGHVSLYWYRQALGQGPEFLTYFNYEAQQDKSGLPNDRFSAERPEGSISTLTIQRTEQRDSAMYRCASSQGPVAGGPGSEQFFGPGTRLTVL.

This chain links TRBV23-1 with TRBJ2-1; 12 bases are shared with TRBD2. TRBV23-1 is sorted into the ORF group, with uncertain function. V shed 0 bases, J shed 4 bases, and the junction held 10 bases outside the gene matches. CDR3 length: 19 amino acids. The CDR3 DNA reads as TGCGCCAGCAGTCAATCGGCTAGCGGGGGGGCCCTGGGTTACAATGAGCAGTTCTTC. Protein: CASSQSASGGALGYNEQFF.

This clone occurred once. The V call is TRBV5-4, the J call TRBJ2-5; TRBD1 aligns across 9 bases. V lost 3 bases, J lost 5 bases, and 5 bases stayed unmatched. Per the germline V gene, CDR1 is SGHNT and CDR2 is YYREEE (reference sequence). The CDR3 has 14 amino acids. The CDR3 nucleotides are TGTGCCAGCAGCTATAACAGGGGGCACGAGACCCAGTACTTC. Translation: CASSYNRGHETQYF.

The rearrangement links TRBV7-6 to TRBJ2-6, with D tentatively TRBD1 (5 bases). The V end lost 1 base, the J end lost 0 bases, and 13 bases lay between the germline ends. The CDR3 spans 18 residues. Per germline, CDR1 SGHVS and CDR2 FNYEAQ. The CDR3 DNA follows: TGTGCCAGCAGCTTAGATAGGACAAGGAGCTCTGGGGCCAACGTCCTGACTTTC. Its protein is CASSLDRTRSSGANVLTF.

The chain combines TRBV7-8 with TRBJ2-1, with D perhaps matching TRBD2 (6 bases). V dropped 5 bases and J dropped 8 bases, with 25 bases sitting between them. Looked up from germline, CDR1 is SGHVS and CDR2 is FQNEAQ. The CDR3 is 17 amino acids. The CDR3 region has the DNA TGTGCCAGCAGCAGGGATATCAAGCGGGCCCCCCGGGATGAGCAGTTCTTC. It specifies CASSRDIKRAPRDEQFF.

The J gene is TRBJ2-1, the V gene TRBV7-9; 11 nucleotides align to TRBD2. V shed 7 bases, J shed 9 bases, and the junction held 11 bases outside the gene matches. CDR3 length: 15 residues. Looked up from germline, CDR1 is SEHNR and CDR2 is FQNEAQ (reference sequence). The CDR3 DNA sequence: TGTGCCAGCATCCCACTAGCGGGAGCATTTGGTGAGCAGTTCTTC. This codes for CASIPLAGAFGEQFF.

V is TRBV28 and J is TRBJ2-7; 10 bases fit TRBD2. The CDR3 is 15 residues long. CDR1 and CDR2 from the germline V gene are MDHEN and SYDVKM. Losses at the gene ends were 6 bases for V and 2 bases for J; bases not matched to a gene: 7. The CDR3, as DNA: TGTGCCAGCAGCCCTGGACTAGCGGTTACCTACGAGCAGTACTTC. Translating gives CASSPGLAVTYEQYF. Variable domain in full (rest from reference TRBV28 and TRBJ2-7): DVKVTQSSRYLVKRTGEKVFLECVQDMDHENMFWYRQDPGLGLRLIYFSYDVKMKEKGDIPEGYSVSREKKERFSLILESASTNQTSMYLCASSPGLAVTYEQYFGPGTRLTVT.

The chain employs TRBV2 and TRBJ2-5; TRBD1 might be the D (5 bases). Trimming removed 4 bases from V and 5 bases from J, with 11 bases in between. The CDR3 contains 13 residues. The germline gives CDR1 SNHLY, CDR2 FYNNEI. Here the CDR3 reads CASSVEGVETQYF. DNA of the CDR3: TGTGCCAGCAGTGTCGAAGGGGTCGAGACCCAGTACTTC.

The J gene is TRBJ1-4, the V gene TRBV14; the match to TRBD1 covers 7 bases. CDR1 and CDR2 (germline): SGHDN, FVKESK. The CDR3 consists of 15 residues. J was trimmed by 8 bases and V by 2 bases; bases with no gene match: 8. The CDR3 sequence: CASSQYRTGREKLFF. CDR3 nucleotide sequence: TGTGCCAGCAGCCAATACCGGACAGGCAGAGAAAAACTGTTTTTT.

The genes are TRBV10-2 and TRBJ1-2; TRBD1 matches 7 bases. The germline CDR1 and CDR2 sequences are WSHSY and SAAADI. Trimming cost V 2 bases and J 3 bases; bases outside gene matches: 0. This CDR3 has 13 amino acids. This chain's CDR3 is CASSEDRDYGYTF. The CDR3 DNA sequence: TGCGCCAGCAGTGAGGACAGGGACTATGGCTACACCTTC.

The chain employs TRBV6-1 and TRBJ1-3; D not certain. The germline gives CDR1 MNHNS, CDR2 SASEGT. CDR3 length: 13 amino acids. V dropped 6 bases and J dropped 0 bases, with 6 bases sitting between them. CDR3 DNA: TGTGCCAGCAGGTTAAACTCTGGAAACACCATATATTTT. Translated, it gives CASRLNSGNTIYF.